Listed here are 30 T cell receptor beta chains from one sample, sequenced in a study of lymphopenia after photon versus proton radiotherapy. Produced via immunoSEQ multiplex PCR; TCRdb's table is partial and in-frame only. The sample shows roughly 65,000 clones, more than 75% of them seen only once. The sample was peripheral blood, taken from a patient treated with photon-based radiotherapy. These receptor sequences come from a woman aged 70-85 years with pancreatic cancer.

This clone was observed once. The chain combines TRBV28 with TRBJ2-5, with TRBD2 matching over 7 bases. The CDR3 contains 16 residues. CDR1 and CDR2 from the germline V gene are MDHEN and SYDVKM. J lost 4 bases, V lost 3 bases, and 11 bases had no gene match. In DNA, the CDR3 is TGTGCCAGCAGTTTCCAGGGAGCGGGAAAAGGAGAGACCCAGTACTTC. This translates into CASSFQGAGKGETQYF.

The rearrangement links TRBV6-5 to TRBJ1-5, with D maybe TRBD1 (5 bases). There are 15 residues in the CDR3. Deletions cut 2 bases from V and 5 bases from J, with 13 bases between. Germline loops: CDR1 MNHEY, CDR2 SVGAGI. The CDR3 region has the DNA TGTGCCAGCAGTTACCGACCCCCAGGGTATCAGCCCCAGCATTTT. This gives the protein CASSYRPPGYQPQHF.

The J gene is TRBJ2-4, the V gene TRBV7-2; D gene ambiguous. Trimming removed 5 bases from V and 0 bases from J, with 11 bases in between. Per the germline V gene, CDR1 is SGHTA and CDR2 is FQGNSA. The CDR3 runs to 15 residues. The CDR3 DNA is TGTGCCAGCAGCCCGCGACACCTAGCCAAAAACATTCAGTACTTC. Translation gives CASSPRHLAKNIQYF. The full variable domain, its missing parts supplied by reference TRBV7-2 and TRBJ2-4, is GAGVSQSPSNKVTEKGKDVELRCDPISGHTALYWYRQSLGQGLEFLIYFQGNSAPDKSGLPSDRFSAERTGGSVSTLTIQRTQQEDSAVYLCASSPRHLAKNIQYFGAGTRLSVL.

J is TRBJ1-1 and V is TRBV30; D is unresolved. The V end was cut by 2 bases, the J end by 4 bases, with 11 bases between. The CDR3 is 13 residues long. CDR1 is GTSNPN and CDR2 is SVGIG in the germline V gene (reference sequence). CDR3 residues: CAWSRTLGTEAFF. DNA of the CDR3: TGTGCCTGGAGTCGGACCCTCGGCACTGAAGCTTTCTTT.

The CDR3 here is CASSLAPAGGTDTQYF. CDR3 DNA sequence: TGTGCCAGCAGCTTAGCGCCGGCAGGCGGCACAGATACGCAGTATTTT. V and J are TRBV7-2 and TRBJ2-3; no firm D call. Germline V lookup: CDR1 SGHTA, CDR2 FQGNSA. The CDR3 extends over 16 amino acids. Trimming pared 0 bases from V and 1 base from J, leaving 11 bases between.

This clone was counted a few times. The CDR3 sequence is CSVDIGGGYEQYF. The CDR3 DNA sequence: TGCAGCGTTGATATAGGGGGCGGCTACGAGCAGTACTTC. The rearrangement links TRBV29-1 to TRBJ2-7; 7 bases fit TRBD1. CDR1 is SQVTM, CDR2 ANQGSEA, per germline. The CDR3 has 13 amino acids. The ends lost 3 bases at V and 3 bases at J; junction bases unmatched: 5.

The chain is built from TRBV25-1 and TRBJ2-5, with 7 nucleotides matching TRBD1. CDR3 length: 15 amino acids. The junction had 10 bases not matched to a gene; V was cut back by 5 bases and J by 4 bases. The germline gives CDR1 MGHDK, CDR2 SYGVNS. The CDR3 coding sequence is TGTGCCAGCAGTTCGAGGACAGGTTCGAGAGAGACCCAGTACTTC. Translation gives CASSSRTGSRETQYF. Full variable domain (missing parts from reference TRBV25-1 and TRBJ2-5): EADIYQTPRYLVIGTGKKITLECSQTMGHDKMYWYQQDPGMELHLIHYSYGVNSTEKGDLSSESTVSRIRTEHFPLTLESARPSHTSQYLCASSSRTGSRETQYFGPGTRLLVL.

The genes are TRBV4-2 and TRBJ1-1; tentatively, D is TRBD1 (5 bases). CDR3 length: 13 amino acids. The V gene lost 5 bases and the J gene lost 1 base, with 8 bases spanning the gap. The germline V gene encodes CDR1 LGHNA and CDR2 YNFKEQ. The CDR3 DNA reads TGTGCCAGCAGCGCAGACAGGAACACTGAAGCTTTCTTT. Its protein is CASSADRNTEAFF.

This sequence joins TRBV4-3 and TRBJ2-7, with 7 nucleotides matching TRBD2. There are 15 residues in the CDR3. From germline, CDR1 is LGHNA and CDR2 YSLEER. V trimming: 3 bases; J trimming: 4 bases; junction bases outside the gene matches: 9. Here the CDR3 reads CASSQGLGGSYEQYF. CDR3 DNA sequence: TGCGCCAGCAGCCAGGGATTGGGAGGGTCTTACGAGCAGTACTTC.

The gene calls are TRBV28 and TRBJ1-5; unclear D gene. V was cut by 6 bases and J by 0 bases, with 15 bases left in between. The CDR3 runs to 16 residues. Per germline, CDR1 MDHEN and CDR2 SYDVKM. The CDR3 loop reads CASRDLPRDSNQPQHF. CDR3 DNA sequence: TGTGCCAGCAGGGACTTACCTAGGGATAGCAATCAGCCCCAGCATTTT.

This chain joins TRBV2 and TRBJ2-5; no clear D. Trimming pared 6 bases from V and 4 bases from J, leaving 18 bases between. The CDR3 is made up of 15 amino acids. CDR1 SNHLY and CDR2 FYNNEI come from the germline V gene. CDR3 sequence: CASSSRPGPAETQYF. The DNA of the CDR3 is TGTGCCAGCAGCTCCCGGCCTGGGCCGGCAGAGACCCAGTACTTC.

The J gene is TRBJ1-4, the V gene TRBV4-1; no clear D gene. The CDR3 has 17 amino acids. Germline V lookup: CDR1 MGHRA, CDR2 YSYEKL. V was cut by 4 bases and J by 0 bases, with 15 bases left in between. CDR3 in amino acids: CASSRGEGTTTNEKLFF. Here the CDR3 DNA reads TGCGCCAGCAGCCGGGGAGAGGGTACAACAACTAATGAAAAACTGTTTTTT.

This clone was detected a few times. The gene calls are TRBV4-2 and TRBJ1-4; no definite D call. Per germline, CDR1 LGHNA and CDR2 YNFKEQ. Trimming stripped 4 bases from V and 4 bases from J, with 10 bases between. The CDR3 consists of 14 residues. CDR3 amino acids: CASSPGRVNEKLFF. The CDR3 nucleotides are TGTGCCAGCAGCCCCGGACGGGTTAATGAAAAACTGTTTTTT.

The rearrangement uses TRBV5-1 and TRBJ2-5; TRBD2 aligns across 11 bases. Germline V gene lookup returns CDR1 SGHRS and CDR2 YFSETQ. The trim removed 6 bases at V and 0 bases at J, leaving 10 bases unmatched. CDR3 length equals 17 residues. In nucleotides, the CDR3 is TGCGCCAGCACTCGGGGAGGGGGACTAGCGGACCAAGAGACCCAGTACTTC. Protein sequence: CASTRGGGLADQETQYF.

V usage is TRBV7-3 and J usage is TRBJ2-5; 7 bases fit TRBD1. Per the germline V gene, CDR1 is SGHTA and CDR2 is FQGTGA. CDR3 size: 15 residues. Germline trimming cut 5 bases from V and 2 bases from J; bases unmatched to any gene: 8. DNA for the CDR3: TGTGCCAGCAGCGCCGTAGGACAGGCGCAAGAGACCCAGTACTTC. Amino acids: CASSAVGQAQETQYF. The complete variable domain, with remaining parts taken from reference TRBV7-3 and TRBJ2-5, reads GAGVSQTPSNKVTEKGKYVELRCDPISGHTALYWYRQSLGQGPEFLIYFQGTGAADDSGLPNDRFFAVRPEGSVSTLKIQRTERGDSAVYLCASSAVGQAQETQYFGPGTRLLVL.

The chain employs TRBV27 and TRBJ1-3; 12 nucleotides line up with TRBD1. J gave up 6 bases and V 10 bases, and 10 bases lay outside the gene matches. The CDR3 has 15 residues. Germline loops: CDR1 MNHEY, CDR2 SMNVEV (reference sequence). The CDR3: CATGGQGASLNTIYF. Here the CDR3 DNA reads TGTGCCACAGGGGGACAGGGGGCATCTTTAAACACCATATATTTT.

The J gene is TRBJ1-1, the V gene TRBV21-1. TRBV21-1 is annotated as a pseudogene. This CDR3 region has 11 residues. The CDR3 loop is CASYPNTEAFF. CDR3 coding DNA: TGTGCCAGCTATCCGAACACTGAAGCTTTCTTT.

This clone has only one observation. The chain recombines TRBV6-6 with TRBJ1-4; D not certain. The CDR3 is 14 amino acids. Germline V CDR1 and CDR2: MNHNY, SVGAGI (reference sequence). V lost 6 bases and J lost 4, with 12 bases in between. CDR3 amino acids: CASRSTPFNEKLFF. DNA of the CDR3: TGTGCCAGCAGAAGCACACCCTTTAATGAAAAACTGTTTTTT.

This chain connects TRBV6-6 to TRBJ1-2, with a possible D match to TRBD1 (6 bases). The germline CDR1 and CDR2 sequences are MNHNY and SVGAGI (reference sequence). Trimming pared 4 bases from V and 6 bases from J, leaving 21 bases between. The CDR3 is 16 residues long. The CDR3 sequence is CASSSSFRDTKDGYTF. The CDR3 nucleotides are TGTGCCAGCAGTTCCTCTTTCCGGGACACGAAGGATGGCTACACCTTC.

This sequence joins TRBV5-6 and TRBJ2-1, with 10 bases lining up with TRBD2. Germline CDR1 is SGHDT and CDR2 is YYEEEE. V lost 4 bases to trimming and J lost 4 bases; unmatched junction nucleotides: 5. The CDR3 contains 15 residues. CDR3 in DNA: TGTGCCAGCAGCCTCGGACTAGCGGTATACAATGAGCAGTTCTTC. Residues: CASSLGLAVYNEQFF.

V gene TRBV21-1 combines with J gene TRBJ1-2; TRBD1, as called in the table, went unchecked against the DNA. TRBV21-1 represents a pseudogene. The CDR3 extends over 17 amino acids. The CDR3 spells CASSKVDTGGDIYGYTF. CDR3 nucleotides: TGTGCCAGCAGCAAAGTAGACACAGGGGGCGATATCTATGGCTACACCTTC.

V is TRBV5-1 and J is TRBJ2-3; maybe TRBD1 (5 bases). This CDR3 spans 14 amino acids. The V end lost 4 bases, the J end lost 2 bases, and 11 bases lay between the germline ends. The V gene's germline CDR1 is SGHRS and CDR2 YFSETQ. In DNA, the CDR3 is TGCGCCAGCAGCCCGTGGGGCTACACAGATACGCAGTATTTT. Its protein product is CASSPWGYTDTQYF.

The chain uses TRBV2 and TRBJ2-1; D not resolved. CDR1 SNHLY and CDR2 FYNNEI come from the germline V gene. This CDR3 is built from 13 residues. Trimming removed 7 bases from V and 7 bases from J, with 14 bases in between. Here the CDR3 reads CASTTLSGNEQFF. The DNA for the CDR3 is TGTGCCAGCACTACTTTATCCGGGAATGAGCAGTTCTTC.

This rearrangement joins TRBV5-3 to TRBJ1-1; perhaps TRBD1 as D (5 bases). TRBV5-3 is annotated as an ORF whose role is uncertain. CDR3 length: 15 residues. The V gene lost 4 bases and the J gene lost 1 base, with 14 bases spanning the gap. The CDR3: CARSLYTRGNTEAFF. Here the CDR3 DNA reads TGTGCCAGAAGCCTATATACAAGGGGGAACACTGAAGCTTTCTTT.

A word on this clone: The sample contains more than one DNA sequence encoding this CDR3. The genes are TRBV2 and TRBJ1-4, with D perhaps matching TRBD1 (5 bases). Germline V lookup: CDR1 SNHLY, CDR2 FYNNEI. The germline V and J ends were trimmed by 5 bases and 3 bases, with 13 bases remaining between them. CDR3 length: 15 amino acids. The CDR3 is CASSIRPGANEKLFF. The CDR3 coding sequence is TGTGCCAGCAGTATCCGACCGGGGGCTAATGAAAAACTGTTTTTT.

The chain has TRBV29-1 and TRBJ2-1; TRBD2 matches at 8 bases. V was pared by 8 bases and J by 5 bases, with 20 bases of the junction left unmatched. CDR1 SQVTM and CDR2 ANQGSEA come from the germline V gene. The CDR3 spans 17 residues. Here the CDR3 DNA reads TGCAGCTCGCTACCATACCAACAAGCGGGAGTCGACAATGAGCAGTTCTTC. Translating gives CSSLPYQQAGVDNEQFF.

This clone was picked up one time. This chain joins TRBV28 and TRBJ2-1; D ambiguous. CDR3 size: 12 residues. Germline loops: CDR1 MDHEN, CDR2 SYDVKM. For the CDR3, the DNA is TGTGTATCGGGTAGCTCCTACAATGAGCAGTTCTTC. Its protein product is CVSGSSYNEQFF.

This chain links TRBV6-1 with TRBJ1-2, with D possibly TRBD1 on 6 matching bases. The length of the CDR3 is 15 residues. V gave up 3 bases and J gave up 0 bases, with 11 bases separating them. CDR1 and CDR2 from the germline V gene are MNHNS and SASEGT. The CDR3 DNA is TGTGCCAGCAGTGACCCGGGGGCGTCTAACTATGGCTACACCTTC. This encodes CASSDPGASNYGYTF.

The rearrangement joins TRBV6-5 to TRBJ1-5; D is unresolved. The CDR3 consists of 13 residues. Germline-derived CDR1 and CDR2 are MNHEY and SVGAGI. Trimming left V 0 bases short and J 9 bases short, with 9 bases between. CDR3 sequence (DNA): TGTGCCAGCAGTTACTCTTTTGGATTGCCCCAGCATTTT. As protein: CASSYSFGLPQHF.

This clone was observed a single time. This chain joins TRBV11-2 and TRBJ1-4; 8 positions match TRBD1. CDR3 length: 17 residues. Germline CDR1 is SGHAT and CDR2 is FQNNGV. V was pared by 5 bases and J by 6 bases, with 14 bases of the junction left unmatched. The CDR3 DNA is TGTGCCAGCAGCAAGCTCCCCGCAGGGGGCGCATATGAAAAACTGTTTTTT. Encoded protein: CASSKLPAGGAYEKLFF.